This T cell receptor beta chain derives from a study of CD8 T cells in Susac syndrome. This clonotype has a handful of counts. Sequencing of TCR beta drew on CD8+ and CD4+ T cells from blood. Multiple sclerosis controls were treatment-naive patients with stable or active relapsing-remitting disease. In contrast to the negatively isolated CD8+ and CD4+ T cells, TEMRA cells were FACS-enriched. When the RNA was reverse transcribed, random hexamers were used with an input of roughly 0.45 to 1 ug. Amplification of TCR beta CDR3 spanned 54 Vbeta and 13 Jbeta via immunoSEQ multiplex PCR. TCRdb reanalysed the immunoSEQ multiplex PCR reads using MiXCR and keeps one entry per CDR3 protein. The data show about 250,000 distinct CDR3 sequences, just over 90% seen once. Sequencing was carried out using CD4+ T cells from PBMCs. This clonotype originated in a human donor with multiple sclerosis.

The CDR3 region has the DNA TGCAGTGCCCGAGGGCCAGATCAAGAGACCCAGTACTTC. This gives the protein CSARGPDQETQYF. The rearrangement uses TRBV20-1 and TRBJ2-5; possible D gene TRBD2, 5 bases. The CDR3 consists of 13 residues. CDR1 is DFQATT, CDR2 SNEGSKA, per germline (reference sequence). Trimming removed 6 bases from V and 2 bases from J, with 13 bases in between.